This is a list of T cell receptor beta chains from one sample in a study of blood T cell repertoires in COVID-19. The data were produced by immunoSEQ multiplex PCR, yet TCRdb's version contains in-frame clones alone and is incomplete. The sample has roughly 200,000 clones, 94% seen once. The specimen sequenced was peripheral blood. The receptor source for this set is a man younger than 45 with COVID-19, enrolled during active disease. Each CDR3 is given with its conserved first and last residue. D genes are given only for firm matches. Clone sizes are given selectively: once, few, many, or a class where the clone is expanded.

v_call	clone_size	d_call	j_call	cdr3_nt	cdr3_aa
TRBV3-1/TRBV3-2	few	.	TRBJ2-7	TGTGCCAGCGCCAGGGGTTTCAACGAGCAGTACTTC	CASARGFNEQYF
TRBV12-3/TRBV12-4	once	.	TRBJ1-3	TGTGCCAGCAAACGGAGGTCTGGAAACACCATATATTTT	CASKRRSGNTIYF
TRBV6-1	.	.	TRBJ1-5	TGTGCCAGCAGTGAAGGGCCCCACCACAGGGTGAGCAATCAGCCCCAGCATTTT	CASSEGPHHRVSNQPQHF
TRBV5-1	.	.	TRBJ1-2	TGCGCCAGCAGCTTCGCGGCTGGCTACACCTTC	CASSFAAGYTF
TRBV5-6	.	TRBD1	TRBJ1-4	TGTGCCAGCAGCTTCAACAGGGGAAGGTCACTGTTTTTT	CASSFNRGRSLFF
TRBV7-3	.	TRBD1	TRBJ2-2	TGTGCCAGCAGCCGAGGGACAGGGGGCTCCGGGGAGCTGTTTTTT	CASSRGTGGSGELFF
TRBV5-6	.	.	TRBJ2-1	TGTGCCAGCAGCTTGGGACAGGGAGGCTACAATGAGCAGTTCTTC	CASSLGQGGYNEQFF
TRBV19	.	TRBD1	TRBJ1-5	TGTGCCAGTAGCCTAGGACAGGTGGGCAATCAGCCCCAGCATTTT	CASSLGQVGNQPQHF
TRBV3-1/TRBV3-2	.	.	TRBJ2-5	TGTGCCAGCAGCCAAGGTGGACTGATCGAAGAGACCCAGTACTTC	CASSQGGLIEETQYF
TRBV6-5	.	.	TRBJ2-2	TGTGCCAGCAGTATCCGAGGGCTAGCCACCGGGGAGCTGTTTTTT	CASSIRGLATGELFF
TRBV5-1	.	TRBD2	TRBJ2-1	TGCGCCAGCAGCTCCGGGACTAGCGGGGATGAGCAGTTCTTC	CASSSGTSGDEQFF
TRBV12-3/TRBV12-4	.	.	TRBJ1-6	TGTGCCAGCAGTTTAGGGACTGTCCCACCCCTCCACTTT	CASSLGTVPPLHF
TRBV2	.	TRBD1	TRBJ1-1	TGTGCCAGCAGTACAGGGGGCGGGGACACTGAAGCTTTCTTT	CASSTGGGDTEAFF
TRBV21-1	.	.	TRBJ2-7	TGTGCCAGCAGCAATGATGAGGTTAGAGTGCAGTACTTC	CASSNDEVRVQYF
TRBV11-2	.	TRBD2	TRBJ2-1	TGTGCCAGCAGCACCCTAGCGGGGGGGATGTACAATGAGCAGTTCTTC	CASSTLAGGMYNEQFF
TRBV19	once	.	TRBJ1-2	TGTGCCAGTAGTATAGATCGGGGACTCCAACCCTATGGCTACACCTTC	CASSIDRGLQPYGYTF
TRBV6-2/TRBV6-3	.	TRBD1	TRBJ2-7	TGTGCCAGCAGTTACGACGGCGGGACAGGAGTTTCCTACGAGCAGTACTTC	CASSYDGGTGVSYEQYF
TRBV5-4	.	TRBD1	TRBJ2-1	TGTGCCAGCAGCCGGGACAGGATTGAGCAGTTCTTC	CASSRDRIEQFF
TRBV12-3/TRBV12-4	.	.	TRBJ1-2	TGTGCCAGCAGTCCCGGAGGCTATGGCTACACCTTC	CASSPGGYGYTF
TRBV5-4	once	TRBD2	TRBJ2-5	TGTGCCAGCAGCTTTCGTCTAGCGGGGGCCCAACAAGAGACCCAGTACTTC	CASSFRLAGAQQETQYF
TRBV4-2	once	TRBD2	TRBJ2-3	TGTGCCAGCAGCCAAGACGGGGGGGCGGGCACAGATACGCAGTATTTT	CASSQDGGAGTDTQYF
TRBV6-5	once	TRBD1	TRBJ2-1	TGTGCCAGCAGTTACTCGACAGGGGGTGCGGACGGTGAGCAGTTCTTC	CASSYSTGGADGEQFF
TRBV23-1	.	TRBD1	TRBJ1-3	TGCGCTAGCAGTCGAAGGGGGGACAGCCCTGGAAACACCATATATTTT	CASSRRGDSPGNTIYF
TRBV7-2	.	TRBD2	TRBJ2-5	TGTGCCAGCAGCCTGGGACTAGCGGGTGAGACCCAGTACTTC	CASSLGLAGETQYF
TRBV3-1/TRBV3-2	.	TRBD2	TRBJ2-5	TGTGCCAGCAGCCCAGGGACTAGCAATGGAGAGACCCAGTACTTC	CASSPGTSNGETQYF
TRBV27	.	TRBD1	TRBJ1-2	TGTGCCAGCAGTTTCCGAAACAGGGGGCATATGTCCTATGGCTACACCTTC	CASSFRNRGHMSYGYTF
TRBV4-1	once	.	TRBJ2-1	TGCGCCAGCAGCCCTTACTACGGGGGGCAACATTACAATGAGCAGTTCTTC	CASSPYYGGQHYNEQFF
TRBV7-2	.	.	TRBJ1-5	TGTGCCAGCAGCTTAGTTGGGGGGGGCAATCAGCCCCAGCATTTT	CASSLVGGGNQPQHF
TRBV6-5	.	TRBD1	TRBJ1-5	TGTGCCAGCAAAGGGGGCGCCGTTCAGCCCCAGCATTTT	CASKGGAVQPQHF
TRBV7-9	.	TRBD1	TRBJ1-3	TGTGCCAGCAGCCCGGGACAGGGTGCTGGAAACACCATATATTTT	CASSPGQGAGNTIYF